This T cell receptor beta chain was captured by sequencing in a study of Tregs in tolerant kidney transplant recipients. With respect to this clone: The antigen is undetermined.

The assay was immunoSEQ multiplex PCR, and TCRdb's table has in-frame clones only and misses some. The repertoire holds some 70,000 clones, with about 88% as singletons. CD4+CD25+CD127- Tregs, CD4+CD25- non-Tregs, CD4 and CD8 cells were sorted. The V and J ends lost 5 bases and 4 bases respectively, with 8 bases between them. Germline V CDR1 and CDR2: MNHEY, SVGAGI. The CDR3 spans 12 residues. Points from the study as a whole: Findings come from small patient numbers and require larger validation. Activated donor B cell expansion appeared to reveal the most relevant donor-specific TCRbeta repertoire.

The TCR originated in a human donor who received a combined kidney and bone marrow transplant. Here the sequenced sample was CD4+ T cells from blood, taken before the transplant. The J gene is TRBJ2-5, the V gene TRBV6-5; D is unresolved. CDR3 protein: CASSPSGETQYF. The CDR3 coding sequence is TGTGCCAGCAGTCCCTCCGGAGAGACCCAGTACTTC.